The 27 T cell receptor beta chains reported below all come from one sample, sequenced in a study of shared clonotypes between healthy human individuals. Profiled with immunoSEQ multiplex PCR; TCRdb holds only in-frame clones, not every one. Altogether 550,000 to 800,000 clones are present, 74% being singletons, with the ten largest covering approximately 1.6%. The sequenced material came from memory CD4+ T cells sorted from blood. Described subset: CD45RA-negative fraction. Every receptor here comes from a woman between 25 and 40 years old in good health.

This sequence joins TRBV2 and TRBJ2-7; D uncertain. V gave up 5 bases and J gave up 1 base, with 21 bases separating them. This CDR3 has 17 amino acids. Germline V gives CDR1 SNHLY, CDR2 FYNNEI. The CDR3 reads CASSQSRAGSFSYEQYF. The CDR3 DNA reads TGTGCCAGCAGTCAATCTCGGGCAGGATCTTTTTCCTACGAGCAGTACTTC.

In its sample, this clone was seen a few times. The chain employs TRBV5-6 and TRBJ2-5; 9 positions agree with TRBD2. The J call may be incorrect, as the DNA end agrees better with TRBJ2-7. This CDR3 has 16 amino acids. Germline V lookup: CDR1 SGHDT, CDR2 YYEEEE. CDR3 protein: CASSHTVAGESYEQYF. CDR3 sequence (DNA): TGTGCCAGCAGCCACACGGTAGCGGGAGAGTCCTACGAGCAGTACTTC.

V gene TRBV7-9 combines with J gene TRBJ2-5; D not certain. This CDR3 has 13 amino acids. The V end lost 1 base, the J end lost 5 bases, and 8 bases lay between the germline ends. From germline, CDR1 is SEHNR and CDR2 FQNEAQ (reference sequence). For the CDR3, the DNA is TGTGCCAGCAGCTTAGTGGGCAGCGAGACCCAGTACTTC. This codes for CASSLVGSETQYF.

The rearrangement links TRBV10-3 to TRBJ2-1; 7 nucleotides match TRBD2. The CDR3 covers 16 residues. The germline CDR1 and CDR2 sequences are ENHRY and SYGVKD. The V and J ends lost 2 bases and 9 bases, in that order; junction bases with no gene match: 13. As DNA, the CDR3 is TGTGCCATCAGTGAGGGTGGAGGGAGGGCCGATACTGAGCAGTTCTTC. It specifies CAISEGGGRADTEQFF.

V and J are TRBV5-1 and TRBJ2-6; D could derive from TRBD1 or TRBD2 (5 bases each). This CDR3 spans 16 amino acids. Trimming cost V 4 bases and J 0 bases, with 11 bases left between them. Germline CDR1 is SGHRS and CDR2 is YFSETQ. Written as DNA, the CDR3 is TGCGCCAGCAGCACCGGGGACGTCTCTGGGGCCAACGTCCTGACTTTC. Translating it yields CASSTGDVSGANVLTF.

CDR3 in DNA: TGTGCCTGGAAGTCGGACAGGGTGTATGGCTACACCTTC. Translated, it gives CAWKSDRVYGYTF. The chain recombines TRBV30 with TRBJ1-2; TRBD1 matches 8 bases. Germline assignment: CDR1 GTSNPN and CDR2 SVGIG (reference sequence). The CDR3 contains 13 residues. Trimming cost V 4 bases and J 5 bases; bases outside gene matches: 6.

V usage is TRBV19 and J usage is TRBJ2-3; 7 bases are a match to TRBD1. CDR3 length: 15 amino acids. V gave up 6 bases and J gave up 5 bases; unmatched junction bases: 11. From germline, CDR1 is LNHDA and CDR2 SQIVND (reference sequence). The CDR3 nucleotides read TGTGCCAGTAGCGATGGGGCAGGGGGAAGAGATACGCAGTATTTT. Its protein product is CASSDGAGGRDTQYF. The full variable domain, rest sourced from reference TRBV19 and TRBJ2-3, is DGGITQSPKYLFRKEGQNVTLSCEQNLNHDAMYWYRQDPGQGLRLIYYSQIVNDFQKGDIAEGYSVSREKKESFPLTVTSAQKNPTAFYLCASSDGAGGRDTQYFGPGTRLTVL.

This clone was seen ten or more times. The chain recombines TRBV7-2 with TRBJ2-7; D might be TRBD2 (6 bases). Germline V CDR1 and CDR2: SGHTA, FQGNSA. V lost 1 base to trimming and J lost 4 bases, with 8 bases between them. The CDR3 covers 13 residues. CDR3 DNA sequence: TGTGCCAGCAGCTTAGGGGCGGGGTACGAGCAGTACTTC. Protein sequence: CASSLGAGYEQYF.

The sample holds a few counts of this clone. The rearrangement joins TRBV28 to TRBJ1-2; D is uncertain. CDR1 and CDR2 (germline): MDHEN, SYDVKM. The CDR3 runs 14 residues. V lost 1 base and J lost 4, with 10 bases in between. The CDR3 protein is CASSLLGQFYGYTF. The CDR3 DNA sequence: TGTGCCAGCAGTTTATTAGGGCAGTTCTATGGCTACACCTTC.

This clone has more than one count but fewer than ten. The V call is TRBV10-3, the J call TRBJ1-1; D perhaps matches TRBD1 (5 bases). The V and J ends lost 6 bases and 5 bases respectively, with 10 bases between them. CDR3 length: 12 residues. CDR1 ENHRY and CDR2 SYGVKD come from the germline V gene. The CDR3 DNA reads TGTGCCATCAGCCGAGGACAAACTGAAGCTTTCTTT. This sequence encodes CAISRGQTEAFF.

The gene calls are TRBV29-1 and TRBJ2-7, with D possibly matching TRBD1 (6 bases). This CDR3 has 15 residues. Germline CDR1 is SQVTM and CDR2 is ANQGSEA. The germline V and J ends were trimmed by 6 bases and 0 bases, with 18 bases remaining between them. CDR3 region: CSVGPRDTSSYEQYF. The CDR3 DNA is TGCAGCGTGGGGCCCCGGGACACTAGCTCCTACGAGCAGTACTTC.

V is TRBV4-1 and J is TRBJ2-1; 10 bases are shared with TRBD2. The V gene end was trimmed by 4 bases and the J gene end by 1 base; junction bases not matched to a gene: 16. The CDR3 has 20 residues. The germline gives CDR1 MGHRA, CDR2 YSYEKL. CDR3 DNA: TGCGCCAGCAGCCGTCGATGGCTAGCGGGAGATTCGGTTTCCTACAATGAGCAGTTCTTC. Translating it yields CASSRRWLAGDSVSYNEQFF.

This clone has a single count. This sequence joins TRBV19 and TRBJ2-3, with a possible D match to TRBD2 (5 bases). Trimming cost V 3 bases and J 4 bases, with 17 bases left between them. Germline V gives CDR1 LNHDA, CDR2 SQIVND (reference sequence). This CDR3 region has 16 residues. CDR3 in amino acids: CASSIGRGPAADTQYF. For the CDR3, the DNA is TGTGCCAGTAGTATCGGAAGAGGGCCGGCGGCAGATACGCAGTATTTT.

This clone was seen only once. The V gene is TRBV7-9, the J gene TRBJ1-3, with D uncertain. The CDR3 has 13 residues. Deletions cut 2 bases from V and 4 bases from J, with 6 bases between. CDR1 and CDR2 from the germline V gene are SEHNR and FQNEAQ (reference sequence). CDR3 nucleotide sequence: TGTGCCAGCAGCTTACCCGCAGGAAACACCATATATTTT. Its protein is CASSLPAGNTIYF.

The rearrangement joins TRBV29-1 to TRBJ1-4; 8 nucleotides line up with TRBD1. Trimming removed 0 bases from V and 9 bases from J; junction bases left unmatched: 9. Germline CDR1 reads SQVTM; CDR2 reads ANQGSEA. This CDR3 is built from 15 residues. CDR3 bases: TGCAGCGTTGAAGACTTATCTAGGACAGGGAAAAAACTGTTTTTT. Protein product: CSVEDLSRTGKKLFF.

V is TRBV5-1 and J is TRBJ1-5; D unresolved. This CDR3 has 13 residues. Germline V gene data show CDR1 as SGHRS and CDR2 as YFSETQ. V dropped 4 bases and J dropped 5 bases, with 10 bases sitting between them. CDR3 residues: CASSARGDQPQHF. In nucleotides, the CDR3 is TGCGCCAGCAGCGCGCGCGGGGATCAGCCCCAGCATTTT. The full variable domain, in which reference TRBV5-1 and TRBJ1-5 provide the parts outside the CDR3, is KAGVTQTPRYLIKTRGQQVTLSCSPISGHRSVSWYQQTPGQGLQFLFEYFSETQRNKGNFPGRFSGRQFSNSRSEMNVSTLELGDSALYLCASSARGDQPQHFGDGTRLSIL.

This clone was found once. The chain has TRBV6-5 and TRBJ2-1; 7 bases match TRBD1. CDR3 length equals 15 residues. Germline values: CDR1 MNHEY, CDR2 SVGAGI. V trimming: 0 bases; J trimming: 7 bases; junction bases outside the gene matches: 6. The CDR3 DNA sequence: TGTGCCAGCAGTTACTCGGGACAGACTCGTAATGAGCAGTTCTTC. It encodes CASSYSGQTRNEQFF.

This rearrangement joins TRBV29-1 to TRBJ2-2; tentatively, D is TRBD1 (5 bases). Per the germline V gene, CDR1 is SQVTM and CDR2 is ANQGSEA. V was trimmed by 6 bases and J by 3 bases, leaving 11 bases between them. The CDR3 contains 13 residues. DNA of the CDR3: TGCAGCGTCACGGACACCTACACCGGGGAGCTGTTTTTT. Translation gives CSVTDTYTGELFF.

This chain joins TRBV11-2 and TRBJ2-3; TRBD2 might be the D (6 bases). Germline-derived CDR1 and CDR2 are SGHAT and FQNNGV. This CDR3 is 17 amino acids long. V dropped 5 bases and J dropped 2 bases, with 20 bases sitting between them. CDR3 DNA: TGTGCCAGCAGCCGCCTCGTGCGCGGGACCAACACAGATACGCAGTATTTT. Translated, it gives CASSRLVRGTNTDTQYF.

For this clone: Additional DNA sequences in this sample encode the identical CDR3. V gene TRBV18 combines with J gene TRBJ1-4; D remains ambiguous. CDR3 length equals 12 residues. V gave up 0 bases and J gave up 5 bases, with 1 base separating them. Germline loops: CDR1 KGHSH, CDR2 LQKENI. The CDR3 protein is CASSPPNEKLFF. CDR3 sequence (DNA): TGTGCCAGCTCACCACCGAATGAAAAACTGTTTTTT. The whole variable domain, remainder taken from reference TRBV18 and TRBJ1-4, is NAGVMQNPRHLVRRRGQEARLRCSPMKGHSHVYWYRQLPEEGLKFMVYLQKENIIDESGMPKERFSAEFPKEGPSILRIQQVVRGDSAAYFCASSPPNEKLFFGSGTQLSVL.

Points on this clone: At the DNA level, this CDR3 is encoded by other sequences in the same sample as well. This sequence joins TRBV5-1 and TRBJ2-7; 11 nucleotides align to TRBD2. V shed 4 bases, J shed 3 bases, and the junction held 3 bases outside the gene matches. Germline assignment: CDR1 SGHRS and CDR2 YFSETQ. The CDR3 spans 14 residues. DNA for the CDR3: TGCGCCAGCAGCCTGACTAGCGGGAACTACGAGCAGTACTTC. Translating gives CASSLTSGNYEQYF.

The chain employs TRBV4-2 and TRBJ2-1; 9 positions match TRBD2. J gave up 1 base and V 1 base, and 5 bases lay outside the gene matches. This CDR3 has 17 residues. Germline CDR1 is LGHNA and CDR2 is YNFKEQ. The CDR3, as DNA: TGTGCCAGCAGCCAAGTCTCAGCGGGGGGATCCTACAATGAGCAGTTCTTC. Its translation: CASSQVSAGGSYNEQFF.

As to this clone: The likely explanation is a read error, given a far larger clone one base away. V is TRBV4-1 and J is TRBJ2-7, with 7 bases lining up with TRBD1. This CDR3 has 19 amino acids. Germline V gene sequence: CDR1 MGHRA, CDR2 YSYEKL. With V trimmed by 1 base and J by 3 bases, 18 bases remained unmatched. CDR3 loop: CASSQGSILQQGPLYEQYF. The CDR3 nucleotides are TGCGCCAGCAGCCAAGGCTCGATCCTCCAACAGGGGCCACTCTACGAGCAGTACTTC.

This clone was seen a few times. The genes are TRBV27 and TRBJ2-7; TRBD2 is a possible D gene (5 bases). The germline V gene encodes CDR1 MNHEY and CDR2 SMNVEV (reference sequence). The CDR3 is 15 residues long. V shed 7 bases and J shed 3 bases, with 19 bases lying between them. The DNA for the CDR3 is TGTGCCAGCAAATCTTCGGGATCGGGAAACTACGAGCAGTACTTC. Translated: CASKSSGSGNYEQYF.

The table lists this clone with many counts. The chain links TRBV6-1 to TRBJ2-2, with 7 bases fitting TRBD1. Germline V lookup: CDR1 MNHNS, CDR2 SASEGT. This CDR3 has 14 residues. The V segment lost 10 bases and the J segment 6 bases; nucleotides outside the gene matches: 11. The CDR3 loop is CATQKTGMAGELFF. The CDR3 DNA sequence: TGTGCCACCCAGAAGACAGGGATGGCCGGGGAGCTGTTTTTT.

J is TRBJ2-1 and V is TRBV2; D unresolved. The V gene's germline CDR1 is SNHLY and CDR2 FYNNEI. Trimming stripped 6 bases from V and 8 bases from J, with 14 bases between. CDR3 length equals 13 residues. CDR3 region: CASSPGPAHEQFF. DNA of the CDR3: TGTGCCAGCAGCCCCGGGCCGGCCCATGAGCAGTTCTTC.

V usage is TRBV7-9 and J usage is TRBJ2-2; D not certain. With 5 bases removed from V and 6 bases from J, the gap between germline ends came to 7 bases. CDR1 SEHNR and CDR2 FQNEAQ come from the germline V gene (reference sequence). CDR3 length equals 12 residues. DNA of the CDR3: TGTGCCAGCAGCGCAGGAGCCGGGGAGCTGTTTTTT. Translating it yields CASSAGAGELFF.